The sequence of this T cell receptor beta chain was determined in a study of blood T cell repertoires in COVID-19. Sequenced by immunoSEQ multiplex PCR; TCRdb stores in-frame clones only, minus some. Altogether some 140,000 clones are present, around 89% being singletons, with the ten largest covering 18%. The source is a man in his fifties with active or convalescent COVID-19. Sequenced sample: peripheral blood.

Here the CDR3 DNA reads TGTGCCAGCAGCCATGATCCCGGGACTAGCGGCTACAATGAGCAGTTCTTC. Translation: CASSHDPGTSGYNEQFF. The V and J genes are TRBV3-1 (or the pseudogene TRBV3-2) and TRBJ2-1; 11 bases fit TRBD2. V was pared by 3 bases and J by 3 bases, with 7 bases of the junction left unmatched. The CDR3 is 17 residues long. CDR1 is LGHDT, CDR2 YNNKEL, per germline (reference sequence).